These 6 T cell receptor beta chains came from one sample sequenced in a study of cytomegalovirus exposure and HLA in healthy donors. Here immunoSEQ multiplex PCR was the method, and the copy in TCRdb shows in-frame clones only, minus some. The sample records about 50,000 clones, roughly 92% being singletons. Sequencing was performed on PBMCs. These receptor sequences come from a man aged 18 to 29 in good health and CMV-seronegative.

The chain links TRBV6-5 to TRBJ2-3; 10 nucleotides match TRBD2. Germline V gene data show CDR1 as MNHEY and CDR2 as SVGAGI. The CDR3 totals 15 residues. With 10 bases clipped from V and 4 bases from J, the junction kept 11 bases outside the gene matches. The CDR3 loop reads CATGEPAGGADTQYF. CDR3 nucleotides: TGTGCCACCGGGGAGCCAGCGGGAGGGGCAGATACGCAGTATTTT.

The CDR3 coding sequence is TGTGCCAGCAGCTTAGAGGGGCTGGGATATAAGCAGTATTTT. Translation gives CASSLEGLGYKQYF. V gene TRBV11-3 combines with J gene TRBJ2-3; tentative D call: TRBD1 (5 bases). CDR3 length: 14 amino acids. V was clipped by 0 bases and J by 11 bases, with 15 bases between them. Germline V CDR1 and CDR2: SGHNT, YENEEA.

The J gene is TRBJ1-5, the V gene TRBV6-6, with 9 bases fitting TRBD1. The V gene's germline CDR1 is MNHNY and CDR2 SVGAGI (reference sequence). The length of the CDR3 is 14 residues. The junction had 3 bases not matched to a gene; V was cut back by 2 bases and J by 7 bases. CDR3 sequence (DNA): TGTGCCAGCAGTTACATGACAGGGGGACAGCCCCAGCATTTT. Its protein is CASSYMTGGQPQHF.

The V call is TRBV28, the J call TRBJ2-5, with a tentative D call TRBD1 (6 bases). Germline CDR1 and CDR2: MDHEN and SYDVKM. The CDR3 runs to 14 residues. V lost 7 bases, J lost 0 bases, and 12 bases lay in between. This chain's CDR3 is CASTGTRYQETQYF. DNA of the CDR3: TGTGCCAGCACTGGGACAAGGTACCAAGAGACCCAGTACTTC.

This chain links TRBV6-7 with TRBJ2-3, with 10 bases lining up with TRBD2. TRBV6-7 is labeled an ORF, and its function is uncertain. V lost 0 bases and J lost 0; bases outside the gene matches: 3. The CDR3 totals 17 residues. For the CDR3, the DNA is TGTGCCAGCAGTTACTCGACTAGCGGGCCTAGCACAGATACGCAGTATTTT. It specifies CASSYSTSGPSTDTQYF.

The chain has TRBV5-1 and TRBJ2-5; D possibly corresponds to TRBD2 (6 bases). The CDR3 consists of 14 residues. Trimming shortened V by 1 base and J by 5 bases, and 12 bases separated the two germline ends. Germline V gene sequence: CDR1 SGHRS, CDR2 YFSETQ. The CDR3 protein is CASSLRTGRETQYF. The CDR3 DNA reads TGCGCCAGCAGCTTGAGGACGGGGAGGGAGACCCAGTACTTC.